This T cell receptor beta chain was sequenced for a study of T and B cells in COVID-19 patients (dated by TCRdb to the early 2020s). In terms of the full investigation: In this study, adaptive immunity was profiled in COVID-19 patients who either had active infection or had recovered, using TRB and IGH repertoire sequencing of peripheral blood. In the active-infection cohort, about 60% of the roughly 20 patients were critically ill and required mechanical ventilation or ECMO. For the repertoire analyses, the comparison was an age-matched reference group of roughly 40 healthy donors who were negative for COVID-19 antibodies. Because samples were available both during active disease and after recovery, a couple of patients were counted in both the recovered and the active cohorts. A median age of approximately 35 years was recorded in the recovered cohort versus roughly 67 years in the active-infection cohort. The TCR and BCR sequence repository comprised 37 patients and 60 to 85 time points, with over 8 million TCR sequences analysed. Up to about 10 follow-up blood samples were collected per patient, with some samples spanning different disease stages in the same individual. In the active-infection cohort, nine tenths of the roughly 20 patients had comorbidities linked to unfavorable COVID-19 outcome. The recovered cohort included some 18 patients who contributed approximately 22 samples, and most of those patients had mild to moderate COVID-19 that was managed on an outpatient basis. Overall study results and their limits: Specific T cell subsets (CD4+/Treg/CD8+) and sorted SARS-CoV-2-responsive or tetramer+ T cells had not yet been sequenced, and these experiments were ongoing. Prospective validation of the reported TCR clusters was stated to be required before clinical use. TRBV/TRBJ gene usage was reported as strongly skewed in patients with COVID-19. Blood samples from mildly ill patients during symptoms and early samples from severe cases were scarce. The size of the cohort was considered insufficient for assessing HLA contributions to COVID-19 susceptibility or severity. A total of 2,000 to 2,500 TCR clusters were exclusive to the recovered cohort, and some 29 of those clusters were low-pGen clusters. During active COVID-19 the TRB repertoires were highly clonal, but at recovery diversity and richness rose above the levels seen in healthy donors.

In the germline V gene (reference sequence), CDR1 corresponds to SGHKS and CDR2 to YYEKEE. The CDR3 goes from the cysteine to the phenylalanine over 16 residues. Just the 48-base CDR3 DNA is kept, in frame starting at base 1. From V the trimming removes 0 bases and from J it removes 2 bases, while the gene matches leave 3 bases of the junction unaccounted for. The run used an Illumina MiSeq. TRB rearrangements were amplified by multiplex PCR with BIOMED2 TRB-A/B primer pools. Illumina-compatible adapters and 7-nucleotide sample barcodes were attached to the amplicons in two consecutive PCRs. All library PCRs used Phusion HS II polymerase. Amplicons were gel-purified with the NucleoSpin Gel and PCR Clean-up kit, quantified on Qubit, and pooled at around 3.7 nM. Before Illumina next-generation sequencing, the quality of the amplicon pool was assessed on an Agilent 2100 Bioanalyzer. The study's own analysis went as follows. TRB rearrangements were annotated with MiXCR 3.0.8 using the default MiXCR reference library. Sequences with fewer than 2 reads and non-productive reads were filtered out, and every unique CDR3 nucleotide sequence was treated as a single clone. Clonality, diversity, richness and V-J gene usage were calculated in R 3.5.1. TCR clustering by CDR3 similarity used GLIPH2, with generation probabilities calculated by OLGA. GLIPH2 clusters were kept only when the clusters contained at least four unique TCR clonotypes present in at least three individuals. TCRdb itself trimmed the public reads at Q25 with fastp, ran MiXCR and retained productive beta chains. Each record represents a unique CDR3 protein, reported with the most common genes and DNA among its rows. The V and J calls were not made by the authors but by TCRdb's processing. Across this sample there are roughly 2,100 distinct CDR3 sequences, with roughly 23% seen only once. The ten most abundant clones make up around 56% of the sample.

TRB repertoires were amplified from about 250-500 ng of genomic DNA extracted from blood. This clonotype registers as medium-sized (0.01 to 0.1%) within its sample. Its antigen is currently not known. No much larger clone exists at a distance of one base, and base qualities are not known. The TCR sequence derives from a human donor with active COVID-19. The specimen was blood. The sequence joins TRBV5-5 to TRBJ2-1; TRBD2 fits 9 bases in the junction. In nucleotides, the sequence is TGTGCCAGCAGCTTGGTACTAGCGGGTGCCTACAATGAGCAGTTCTTC. The encoded protein is CASSLVLAGAYNEQFF.